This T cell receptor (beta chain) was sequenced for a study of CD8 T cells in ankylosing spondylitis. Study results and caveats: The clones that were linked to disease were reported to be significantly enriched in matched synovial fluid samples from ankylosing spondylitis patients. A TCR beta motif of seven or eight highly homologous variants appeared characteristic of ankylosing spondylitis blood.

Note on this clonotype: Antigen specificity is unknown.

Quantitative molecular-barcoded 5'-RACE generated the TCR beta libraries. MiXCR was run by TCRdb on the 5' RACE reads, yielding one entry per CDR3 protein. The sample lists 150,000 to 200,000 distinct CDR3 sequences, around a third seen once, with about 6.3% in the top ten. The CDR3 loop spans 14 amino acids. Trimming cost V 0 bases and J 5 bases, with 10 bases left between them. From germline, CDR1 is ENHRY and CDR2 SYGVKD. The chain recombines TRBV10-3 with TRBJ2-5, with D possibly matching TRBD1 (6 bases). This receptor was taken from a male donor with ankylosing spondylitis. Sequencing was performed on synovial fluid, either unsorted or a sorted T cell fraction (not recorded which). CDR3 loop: CAISESTGRETQYF. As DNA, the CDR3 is TGTGCCATCAGTGAGTCGACAGGTCGGGAGACCCAGTACTTC.